These 14 T cell receptor beta chains were sequenced from one sample in a study of control samples from healthy donors and cancer patients. Using immunoSEQ multiplex PCR, the repertoire was profiled, and TCRdb retains in-frame clones only, with some absent. This sample has tens of thousands of clones; 91% occur once, and the top ten carry less than 20%. The sequenced material came from blood. The receptors were gathered from a man younger than 45 in good health.

This rearrangement joins TRBV21-1 to TRBJ1-2. TRBV21-1 is designated a pseudogene. This CDR3 has 17 amino acids. The CDR3 nucleotides are TGTGCCAGCAGCAAATCTACCAAGGAGGGCCGTATTTGGGGCTACACCTTC. Protein product: CASSKSTKEGRIWGYTF.

The rearrangement joins TRBV5-4 to TRBJ2-5; 11 bases are a match to TRBD1. Germline lookup yields CDR1 SGHNT and CDR2 YYREEE (reference sequence). This CDR3 has 16 residues. Unmatched junction bases numbered 10, after V lost 4 bases and J lost 5 bases. The CDR3 nucleotides read TGTGCCAGCAGCCTAGGACAGGGGGCGAGCAGGGAGACCCAGTACTTC. This encodes CASSLGQGASRETQYF.

The CDR3 DNA is TGTGCCAGCAGCTTATATCAAGGGGAGCTGTTTTTT. Amino acids: CASSLYQGELFF. The gene calls are TRBV7-2 and TRBJ2-2; D gene uncertain. The germline CDR1 and CDR2 sequences are SGHTA and FQGNSA. Deletions cut 2 bases from V and 8 bases from J, with 6 bases between. The CDR3 is made up of 12 amino acids.

The sample holds one count of this clone. The chain is built from TRBV5-1 and TRBJ1-2, with a tentative D call TRBD1 (5 bases). This CDR3 contains 14 residues. Between the trimmed V and J ends, which lost 5 bases and 3 bases, there was a span of 14 bases. From germline, CDR1 is SGHRS and CDR2 YFSETQ. The CDR3 bases are TGCGCCAGCAGGCGGGGCGGACCGGACTATGGCTACACCTTC. Protein product: CASRRGGPDYGYTF.

This clone was seen once. The chain joins TRBV6-5 to TRBJ2-7, with D hard to call. This CDR3 comprises 12 residues. Trimming shortened V by 5 bases and J by 3 bases, and 8 bases separated the two germline ends. Germline loops: CDR1 MNHEY, CDR2 SVGAGI. DNA of the CDR3: TGTGCCAGCAGTAGTACCTACTACGAGCAGTACTTC. This gives the protein CASSSTYYEQYF.

The V gene is TRBV19, the J gene TRBJ2-7, with D unclear. V was clipped by 2 bases and J by 4 bases, with 15 bases between them. This CDR3 is 15 amino acids long. Germline V gene data show CDR1 as LNHDA and CDR2 as SQIVND (reference sequence). CDR3 sequence reads: CASSINLAPRYEQYF. The CDR3 DNA is TGTGCCAGTAGTATAAATTTGGCGCCACGGTACGAGCAGTACTTC.

This chain links TRBV7-2 with TRBJ2-1; 7 bases agree with TRBD2. The CDR3 extends over 14 amino acids. Germline CDR1 is SGHTA and CDR2 is FQGNSA. The V and J ends lost 5 bases and 10 bases, in that order; junction bases with no gene match: 11. The CDR3 loop reads CASSGSGLRLEQFF. The CDR3 DNA is TGTGCCAGCAGCGGTAGCGGGTTACGATTGGAGCAGTTCTTC.

Only a few counts were recorded for this clone. The chain recombines TRBV28 with TRBJ1-3; D unclear. The CDR3 has 14 residues. Germline CDR1 and CDR2: MDHEN and SYDVKM. V lost 7 bases and J lost 0, with 10 bases in between. CDR3 nucleotides: TGTGCCAGCAACGGCGGGAGCTCTGGAAACACCATATATTTT. Translating gives CASNGGSSGNTIYF. The full variable domain, completed using reference TRBV28 and TRBJ1-3, is DVKVTQSSRYLVKRTGEKVFLECVQDMDHENMFWYRQDPGLGLRLIYFSYDVKMKEKGDIPEGYSVSREKKERFSLILESASTNQTSMYLCASNGGSSGNTIYFGEGSWLTVV.

The chain combines TRBV28 with TRBJ1-3; no clear D. This CDR3 is 16 amino acids long. Germline assignment: CDR1 MDHEN and CDR2 SYDVKM. Deletions cut 0 bases from V and 4 bases from J, with 13 bases between. As DNA, the CDR3 is TGTGCCAGCAGTTTATGGACTACACTTTACGGAAACACCATATATTTT. Translated, it gives CASSLWTTLYGNTIYF. Variable domain in full (rest from reference TRBV28 and TRBJ1-3): DVKVTQSSRYLVKRTGEKVFLECVQDMDHENMFWYRQDPGLGLRLIYFSYDVKMKEKGDIPEGYSVSREKKERFSLILESASTNQTSMYLCASSLWTTLYGNTIYFGEGSWLTVV.

CDR3 in amino acids: CASSFGVGNSPLHF. Written as DNA, the CDR3 is TGTGCCAGCAGCTTTGGGGTTGGGAATTCACCCCTCCACTTT. The V call is TRBV7-2, the J call TRBJ1-6; D is unclear. V lost 3 bases and J lost 7, with 10 bases in between. CDR1 is SGHTA and CDR2 is FQGNSA in the germline V gene. This CDR3 spans 14 amino acids.

This chain joins TRBV7-3 and TRBJ2-3; TRBD1 matches at 7 bases. CDR1 and CDR2 from the germline V gene are SGHTA and FQGTGA. The CDR3 is made up of 14 amino acids. V shed 5 bases, J shed 2 bases, and the junction held 4 bases outside the gene matches. The CDR3 coding sequence is TGTGCCAGCAGCATACAGGGGACCACAGATACGCAGTATTTT. Its protein product is CASSIQGTTDTQYF.

The V gene is TRBV4-2, the J gene TRBJ1-4; 7 bases map to TRBD1. The length of the CDR3 is 16 residues. V was pared by 0 bases and J by 4 bases, with 5 bases of the junction left unmatched. The germline gives CDR1 LGHNA, CDR2 YNFKEQ. The CDR3 sequence: CASSQDFGTVNEKLFF. The CDR3 bases are TGTGCCAGCAGCCAAGATTTCGGGACAGTTAATGAAAAACTGTTTTTT.

This rearrangement joins TRBV29-1 to TRBJ1-1, with D unresolved. The CDR3 consists of 10 residues. Looked up from germline, CDR1 is SQVTM and CDR2 is ANQGSEA. Trimming shortened V by 5 bases and J by 3 bases, and 4 bases separated the two germline ends. The CDR3 region is CSVRDTEAFF. The DNA of the CDR3 is TGCAGCGTTCGGGACACTGAAGCTTTCTTT.

This rearrangement joins TRBV28 to TRBJ1-5; 10 bases map to TRBD1. The CDR3 consists of 16 residues. The germline V gene encodes CDR1 MDHEN and CDR2 SYDVKM. The V gene end was trimmed by 5 bases and the J gene end by 7 bases; junction bases not matched to a gene: 11. CDR3 in DNA: TGTGCCAGCAGTCCGACAGGGGGCGGGGGGGGGCAGCCCCAGCATTTT. Amino acids: CASSPTGGGGGQPQHF.